The clone carrying this TCR beta chain showed up just a few times. Its antigen is not identified. With V trimmed by 0 bases and J by 5 bases, 7 bases remained unmatched. The length of the CDR3 is 16 residues. Germline-derived CDR1 and CDR2 are LGHDT and YNNKEL (reference sequence). TCRdb fed the 5' RACE reads into MiXCR, producing one record per CDR3 protein. The table includes about 430,000 distinct CDR3 sequences, 18% detected once. These data are taken from a study of T cells after yellow fever vaccination. Whole-study context: Fractions with few cells were prepared using SMART-Seq v4 Ultra Low Input.

General observations from the study: Some clonotypes, a small share, were shared between CD4 and CD8 compartments. Boosting was followed by the reappearance of most primary-vaccination clones (roughly 95% CD4, about 90% CD8). FACS-sorted repertoires might harbor abundant contaminating clonotypes from the bulk population.

The sample was PBMCs, taken before the yellow fever booster vaccination. The chain is built from TRBV3-1 and TRBJ1-5; 7 bases align to TRBD1. The receptor comes from a man between 18 and 35 years old who received the YFV17D yellow fever vaccine. Here the CDR3 reads CASSQDGRQGDQPQHF. DNA of the CDR3: TGTGCCAGCAGCCAAGATGGCCGGCAGGGGGATCAGCCCCAGCATTTT. Full variable domain (rest looked up from reference TRBV3-1 and TRBJ1-5): DTAVSQTPKYLVTQMGNDKSIKCEQNLGHDTMYWYKQDSKKFLKIMFSYNNKELIINETVPNRFSPKSPDKAHLNLHINSLELGDSAVYFCASSQDGRQGDQPQHFGDGTRLSIL.